The next 8 T cell receptor beta chains were all read from a single sample in a study of blood T cell repertoires in COVID-19. Profiling relied on immunoSEQ multiplex PCR, and the TCRdb table lists in-frame clones only, not all of them. The profile covers 85,000 to 100,000 clones, with about 70% appearing a single time and around 25% taken by the ten largest. Sample: peripheral blood. These receptor sequences come from a woman in her sixties or seventies in a cohort sampled during active or convalescent COVID-19.

This clone was counted only a few times. The chain carries TRBV13 and TRBJ1-3; TRBD1 aligns across 8 bases. V trimming: 5 bases; J trimming: 4 bases; junction bases outside the gene matches: 10. The CDR3 runs to 16 residues. CDR1 and CDR2 from the germline V gene are PRHDT and FYEKMQ (reference sequence). The DNA of the CDR3 is TGTGCCAGCAGCCCTACCGACAGGGGAGCCGGAAACACCATATATTTT. Translated: CASSPTDRGAGNTIYF.

J is TRBJ1-5 and V is TRBV6-2 or TRBV6-3; D call uncertain. V dropped 6 bases and J dropped 11 bases, with 11 bases sitting between them. The CDR3 is 11 amino acids. Germline V lookup: CDR1 MNHEY, CDR2 SVGEGT. The CDR3 reads CASSNLGAQHF. The CDR3 coding sequence is TGTGCCAGCAGCAATCTCGGGGCCCAGCATTTT.

The chain has TRBV24-1 and TRBJ1-1, with D unclear. This CDR3 region has 17 residues. Germline-derived CDR1 and CDR2 are KGHDR and SFDVKD. The V and J ends lost 5 bases and 1 base respectively, with 19 bases between them. The DNA for the CDR3 is TGTGCCACCAGTGCCCCTAGCCCACACAGAGAGAACACTGAAGCTTTCTTT. It encodes CATSAPSPHRENTEAFF.

CDR3 sequence: CASKLLTDTQYF. The CDR3, as DNA: TGTGCCAGCAAGCTCCTCACAGATACGCAGTATTTT. V is TRBV12-3 or TRBV12-4 and J is TRBJ2-3; D gene unclear. V shed 7 bases and J shed 2 bases, with 7 bases lying between them. The CDR3 extends over 12 amino acids.

The chain is built from TRBV7-3 and TRBJ2-7; maybe TRBD1 (10 bases). Trimming took off 5 bases at V and 2 bases at J, with 16 bases between the two ends. The germline CDR1 and CDR2 sequences are SGHTA and FQGTGA. This CDR3 contains 15 residues. The CDR3 protein is CASSLAGQGPYEQYF. For the CDR3, the DNA is TGTGCCAGCAGCCTAGCGGGACAGGGGCCCTACGAGCAGTACTTC.

The chain has TRBV9 and TRBJ2-3, with D uncertain. This CDR3 has 16 amino acids. V lost 4 bases to trimming and J lost 1 base, with 16 bases between them. Germline V gene data show CDR1 as SGDLS and CDR2 as YYNGEE. Written as DNA, the CDR3 is TGTGCCAGCAGCCCAACAATTCAAGGAGGCACAGATACGCAGTATTTT. Protein product: CASSPTIQGGTDTQYF.

The chain couples TRBV5-1 to TRBJ2-1, with D perhaps matching TRBD1 (6 bases). This CDR3 is built from 16 residues. CDR1 is SGHRS and CDR2 is YFSETQ in the germline V gene. Trimming removed 0 bases at V and 6 bases at J, with 16 bases between. DNA of the CDR3: TGCGCCAGCAGCTTGGTTGTGTCAGGGGACGGCAATGAGCAGTTCTTC. The encoded protein is CASSLVVSGDGNEQFF.

This sequence joins TRBV21-1 and TRBJ2-3; the table's D gene call, TRBD2, was not cross checked with the DNA. TRBV21-1 is reported as a pseudogene. CDR3 length: 13 residues. The CDR3 spells CASSKGGVRTQYF. CDR3 in DNA: TGTGCCAGCAGCAAAGGTGGAGTTAGGACGCAGTATTTT.